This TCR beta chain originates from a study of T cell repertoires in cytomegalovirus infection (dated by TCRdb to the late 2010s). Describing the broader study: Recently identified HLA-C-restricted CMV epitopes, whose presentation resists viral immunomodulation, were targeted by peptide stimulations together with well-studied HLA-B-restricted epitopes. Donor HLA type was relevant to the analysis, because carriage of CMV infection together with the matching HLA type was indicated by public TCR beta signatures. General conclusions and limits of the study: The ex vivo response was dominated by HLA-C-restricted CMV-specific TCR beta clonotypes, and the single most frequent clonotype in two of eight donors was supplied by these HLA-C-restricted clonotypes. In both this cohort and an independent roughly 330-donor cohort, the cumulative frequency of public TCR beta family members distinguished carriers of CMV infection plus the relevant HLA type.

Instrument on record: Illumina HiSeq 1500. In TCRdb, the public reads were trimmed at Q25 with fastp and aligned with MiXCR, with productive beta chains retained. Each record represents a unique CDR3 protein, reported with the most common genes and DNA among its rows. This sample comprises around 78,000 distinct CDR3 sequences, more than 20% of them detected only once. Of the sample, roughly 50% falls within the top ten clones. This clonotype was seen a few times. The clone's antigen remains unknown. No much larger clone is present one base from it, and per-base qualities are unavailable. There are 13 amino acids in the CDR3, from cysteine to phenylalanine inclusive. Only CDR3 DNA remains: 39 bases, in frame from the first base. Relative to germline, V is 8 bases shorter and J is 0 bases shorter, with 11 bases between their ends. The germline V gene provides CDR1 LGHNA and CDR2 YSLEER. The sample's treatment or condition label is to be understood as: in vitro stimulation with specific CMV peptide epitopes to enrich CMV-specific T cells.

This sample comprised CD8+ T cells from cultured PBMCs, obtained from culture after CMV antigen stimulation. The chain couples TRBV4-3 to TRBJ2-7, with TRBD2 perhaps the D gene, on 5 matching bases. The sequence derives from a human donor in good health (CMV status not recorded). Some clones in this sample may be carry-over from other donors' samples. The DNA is TGCGCCAGCTCTGGAGGCCTCTCCTACGAGCAGTACTTC. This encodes CASSGGLSYEQYF.